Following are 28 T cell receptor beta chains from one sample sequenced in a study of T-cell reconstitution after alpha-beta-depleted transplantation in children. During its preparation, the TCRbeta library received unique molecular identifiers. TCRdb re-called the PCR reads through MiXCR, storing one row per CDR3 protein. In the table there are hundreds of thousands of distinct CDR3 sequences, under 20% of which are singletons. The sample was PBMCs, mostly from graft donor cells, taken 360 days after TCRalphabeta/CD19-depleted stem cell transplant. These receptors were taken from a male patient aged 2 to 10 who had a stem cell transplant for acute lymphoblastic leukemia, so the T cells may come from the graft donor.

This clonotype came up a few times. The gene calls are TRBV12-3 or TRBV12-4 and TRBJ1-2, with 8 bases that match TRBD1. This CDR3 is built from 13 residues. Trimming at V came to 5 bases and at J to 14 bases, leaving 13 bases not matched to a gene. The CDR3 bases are TGTGCCAGCAGTAAACGGACAGGGATTGGCTGGACCTTC. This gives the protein CASSKRTGIGWTF.

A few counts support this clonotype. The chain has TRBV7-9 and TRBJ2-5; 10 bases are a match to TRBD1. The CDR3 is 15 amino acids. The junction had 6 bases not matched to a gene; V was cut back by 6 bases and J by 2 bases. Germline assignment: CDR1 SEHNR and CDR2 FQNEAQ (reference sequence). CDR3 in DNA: TGTGCCAGCAGACAAGGACAGGGGGTACAAGAGACCCAGTACTTC. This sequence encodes CASRQGQGVQETQYF.

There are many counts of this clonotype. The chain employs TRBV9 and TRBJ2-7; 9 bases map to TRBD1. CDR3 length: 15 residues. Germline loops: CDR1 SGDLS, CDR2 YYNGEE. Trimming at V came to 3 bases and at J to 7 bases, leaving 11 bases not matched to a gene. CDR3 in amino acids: CASSAGTGIFSEQYF. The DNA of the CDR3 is TGTGCCAGCAGCGCCGGGACAGGGATTTTCTCGGAGCAGTACTTC.

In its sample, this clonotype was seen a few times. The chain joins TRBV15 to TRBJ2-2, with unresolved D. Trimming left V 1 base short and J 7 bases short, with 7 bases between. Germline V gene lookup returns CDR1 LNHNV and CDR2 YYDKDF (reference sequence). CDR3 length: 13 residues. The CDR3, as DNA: TGTGCCACCAGCAGAGGACTTAACGGGGAGCTGTTTTTT. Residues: CATSRGLNGELFF. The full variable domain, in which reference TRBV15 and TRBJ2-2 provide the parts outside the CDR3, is DAMVIQNPRYQVTQFGKPVTLSCSQTLNHNVMYWYQQKSSQAPKLLFHYYDKDFNNEADTPDNFQSRRPNTSFCFLDIRSPGLGDTAMYLCATSRGLNGELFFGEGSRLTVL.

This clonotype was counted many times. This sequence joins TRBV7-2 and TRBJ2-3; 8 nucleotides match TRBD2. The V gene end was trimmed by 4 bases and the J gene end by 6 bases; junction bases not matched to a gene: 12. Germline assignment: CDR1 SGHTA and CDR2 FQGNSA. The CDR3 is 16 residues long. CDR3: CASSYGSGVNTDTQYF. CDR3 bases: TGTGCCAGCAGCTACGGTAGCGGGGTTAATACGGATACGCAGTATTTT.

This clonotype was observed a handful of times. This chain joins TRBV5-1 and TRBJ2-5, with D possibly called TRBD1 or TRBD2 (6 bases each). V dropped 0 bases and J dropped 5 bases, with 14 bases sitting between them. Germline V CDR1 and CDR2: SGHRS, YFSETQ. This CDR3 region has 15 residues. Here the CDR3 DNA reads TGCGCCAGCAGCTTGGTGGCAGGGGAGGTGGAGACCCAGTACTTC. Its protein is CASSLVAGEVETQYF. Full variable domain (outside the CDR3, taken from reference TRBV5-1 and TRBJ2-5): KAGVTQTPRYLIKTRGQQVTLSCSPISGHRSVSWYQQTPGQGLQFLFEYFSETQRNKGNFPGRFSGRQFSNSRSEMNVSTLELGDSALYLCASSLVAGEVETQYFGPGTRLLVL.

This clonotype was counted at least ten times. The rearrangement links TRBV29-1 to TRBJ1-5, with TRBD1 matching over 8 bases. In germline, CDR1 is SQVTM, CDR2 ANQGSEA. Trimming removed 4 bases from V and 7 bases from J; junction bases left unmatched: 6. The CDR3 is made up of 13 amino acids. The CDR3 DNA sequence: TGCAGCGTTGCAGGACAGGGAGGCCAGCCCCAGCATTTT. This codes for CSVAGQGGQPQHF.

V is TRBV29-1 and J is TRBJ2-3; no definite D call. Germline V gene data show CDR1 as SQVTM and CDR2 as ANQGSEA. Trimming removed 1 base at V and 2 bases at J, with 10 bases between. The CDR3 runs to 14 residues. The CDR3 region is CSVEGGWFTDTQYF. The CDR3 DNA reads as TGCAGCGTTGAAGGGGGATGGTTCACAGATACGCAGTATTTT.

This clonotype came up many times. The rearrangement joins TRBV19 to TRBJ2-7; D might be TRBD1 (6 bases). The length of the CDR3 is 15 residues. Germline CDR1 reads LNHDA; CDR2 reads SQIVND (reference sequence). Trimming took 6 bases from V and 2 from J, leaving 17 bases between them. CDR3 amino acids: CASSRRQDRPYEQYF. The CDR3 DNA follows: TGTGCCAGTAGCAGAAGACAGGACCGGCCCTACGAGCAGTACTTC.

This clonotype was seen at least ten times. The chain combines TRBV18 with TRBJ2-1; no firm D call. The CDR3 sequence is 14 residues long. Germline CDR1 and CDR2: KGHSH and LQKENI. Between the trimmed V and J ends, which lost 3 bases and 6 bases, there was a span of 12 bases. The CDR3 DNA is TGTGCCAGCTCACCCCCCGCGGTACGCAATGAGCAGTTCTTC. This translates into CASSPPAVRNEQFF.

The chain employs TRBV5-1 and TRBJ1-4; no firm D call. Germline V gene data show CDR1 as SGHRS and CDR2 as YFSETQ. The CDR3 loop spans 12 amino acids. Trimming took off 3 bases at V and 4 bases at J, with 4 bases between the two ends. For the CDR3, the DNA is TGCGCCAGCAGCTCAGATAATGAAAAACTGTTTTTT. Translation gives CASSSDNEKLFF.

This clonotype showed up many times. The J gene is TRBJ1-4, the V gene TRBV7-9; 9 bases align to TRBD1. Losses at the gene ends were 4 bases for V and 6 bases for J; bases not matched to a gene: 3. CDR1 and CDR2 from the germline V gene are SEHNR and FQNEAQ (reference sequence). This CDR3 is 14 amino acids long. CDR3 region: CASSSQGAHEKLFF. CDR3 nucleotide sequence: TGTGCCAGCAGCTCACAGGGGGCGCATGAAAAACTGTTTTTT.

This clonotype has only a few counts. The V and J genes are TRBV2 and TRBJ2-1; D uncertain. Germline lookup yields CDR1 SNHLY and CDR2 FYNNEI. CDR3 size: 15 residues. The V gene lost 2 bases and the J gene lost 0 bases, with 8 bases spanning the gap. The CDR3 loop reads CASSETLDSYNEQFF. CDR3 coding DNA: TGTGCCAGCAGTGAAACCCTAGACTCCTACAATGAGCAGTTCTTC.

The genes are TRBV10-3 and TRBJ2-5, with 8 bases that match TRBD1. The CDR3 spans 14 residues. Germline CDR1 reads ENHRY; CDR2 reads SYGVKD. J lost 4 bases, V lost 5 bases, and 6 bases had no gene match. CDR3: CAISQPGQAETQYF. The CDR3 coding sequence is TGTGCCATCAGTCAACCGGGACAGGCAGAGACCCAGTACTTC.

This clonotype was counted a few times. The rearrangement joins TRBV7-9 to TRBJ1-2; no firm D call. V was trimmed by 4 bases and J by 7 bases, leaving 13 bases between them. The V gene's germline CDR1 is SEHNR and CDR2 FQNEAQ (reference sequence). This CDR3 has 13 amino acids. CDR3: CASSSPRVGGYTF. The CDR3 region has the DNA TGTGCCAGCAGCTCCCCGCGGGTGGGTGGCTACACCTTC. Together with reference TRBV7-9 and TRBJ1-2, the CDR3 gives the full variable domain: DTGVSQNPRHKITKRGQNVTFRCDPISEHNRLYWYRQTLGQGPEFLTYFQNEAQLEKSRLLSDRFSAERPKGSFSTLEIQRTEQGDSAMYLCASSSPRVGGYTFGSGTRLTVV.

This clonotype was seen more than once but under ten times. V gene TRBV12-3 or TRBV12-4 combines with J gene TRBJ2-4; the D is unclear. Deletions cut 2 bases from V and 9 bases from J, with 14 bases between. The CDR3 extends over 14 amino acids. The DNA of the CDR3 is TGTGCCAGCAGTTTATGGTCAAGGCTGGCCATTCAGTACTTC. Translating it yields CASSLWSRLAIQYF.

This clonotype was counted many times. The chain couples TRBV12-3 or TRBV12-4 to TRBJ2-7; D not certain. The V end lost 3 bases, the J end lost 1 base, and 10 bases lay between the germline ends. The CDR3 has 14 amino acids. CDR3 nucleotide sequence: TGTGCCAGCAGTTTGGCAGCCGTATCCTACGAGCAGTACTTC. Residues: CASSLAAVSYEQYF.

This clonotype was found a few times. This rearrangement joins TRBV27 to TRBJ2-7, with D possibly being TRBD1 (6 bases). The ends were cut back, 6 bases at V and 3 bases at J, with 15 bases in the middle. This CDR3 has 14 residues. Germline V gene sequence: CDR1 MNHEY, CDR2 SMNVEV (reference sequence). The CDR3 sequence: CASRDHRDVYEQYF. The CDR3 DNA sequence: TGTGCCAGCAGAGATCACAGGGATGTCTACGAGCAGTACTTC.

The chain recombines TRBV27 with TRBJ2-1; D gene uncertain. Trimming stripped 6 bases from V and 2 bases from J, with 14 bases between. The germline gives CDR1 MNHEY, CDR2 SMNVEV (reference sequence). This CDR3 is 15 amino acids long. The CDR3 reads CASSPNTNPYNEQFF. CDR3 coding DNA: TGTGCCAGCAGCCCCAACACCAACCCCTACAATGAGCAGTTCTTC.

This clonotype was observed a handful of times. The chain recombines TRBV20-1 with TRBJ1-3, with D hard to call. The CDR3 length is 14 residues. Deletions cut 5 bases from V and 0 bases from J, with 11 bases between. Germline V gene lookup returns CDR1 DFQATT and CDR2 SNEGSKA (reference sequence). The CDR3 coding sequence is TGCAGTGCTCCAGGACCTGCCTCTGGAAACACCATATATTTT. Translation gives CSAPGPASGNTIYF.

CDR3 protein: CASSLQGADTEAFF. CDR3 nucleotides: TGCGCCAGCAGCTTACAGGGGGCTGACACTGAAGCTTTCTTT. This chain links TRBV5-1 with TRBJ1-1, with 9 bases aligning to TRBD1. The CDR3 runs to 14 residues. In germline, CDR1 is SGHRS, CDR2 YFSETQ. V gave up 2 bases and J gave up 3 bases; unmatched junction bases: 2.

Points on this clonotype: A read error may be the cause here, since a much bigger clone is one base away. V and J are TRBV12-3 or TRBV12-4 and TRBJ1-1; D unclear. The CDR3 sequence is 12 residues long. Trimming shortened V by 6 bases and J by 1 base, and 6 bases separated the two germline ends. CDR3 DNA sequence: TGTGCCAGCAGGTCAGGGAACACTGAAGCTTTCTTT. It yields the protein CASRSGNTEAFF.

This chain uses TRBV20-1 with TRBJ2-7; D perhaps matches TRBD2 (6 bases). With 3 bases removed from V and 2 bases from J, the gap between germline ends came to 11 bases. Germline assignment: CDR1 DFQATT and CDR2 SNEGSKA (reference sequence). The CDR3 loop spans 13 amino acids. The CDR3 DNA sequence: TGCAGTGCTAGTGGCGGGGTTCCCTACGAGCAGTACTTC. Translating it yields CSASGGVPYEQYF.

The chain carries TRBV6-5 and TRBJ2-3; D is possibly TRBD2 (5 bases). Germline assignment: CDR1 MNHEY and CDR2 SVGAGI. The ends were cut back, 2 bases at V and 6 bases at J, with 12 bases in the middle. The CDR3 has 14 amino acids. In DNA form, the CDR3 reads TGTGCCAGCAGTTACCGGCTAGGCGGGGATACGCAGTATTTT. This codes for CASSYRLGGDTQYF.

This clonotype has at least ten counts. CDR3 sequence reads: CASRGDYKFTGELFF. The CDR3 DNA follows: TGTGCCAGCAGAGGAGACTACAAATTCACCGGGGAGCTGTTTTTT. The chain links TRBV12-3 or TRBV12-4 to TRBJ2-2; maybe TRBD2 (5 bases). The CDR3 loop spans 15 amino acids. V was cut by 6 bases and J by 4 bases, with 15 bases left in between.

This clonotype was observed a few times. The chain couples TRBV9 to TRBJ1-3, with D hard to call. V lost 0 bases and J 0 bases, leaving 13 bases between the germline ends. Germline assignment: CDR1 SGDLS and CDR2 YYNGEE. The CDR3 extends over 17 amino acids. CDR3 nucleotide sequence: TGTGCCAGCAGCGTAGATTCAGGCCGAATCTCTGGAAACACCATATATTTT. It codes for CASSVDSGRISGNTIYF.

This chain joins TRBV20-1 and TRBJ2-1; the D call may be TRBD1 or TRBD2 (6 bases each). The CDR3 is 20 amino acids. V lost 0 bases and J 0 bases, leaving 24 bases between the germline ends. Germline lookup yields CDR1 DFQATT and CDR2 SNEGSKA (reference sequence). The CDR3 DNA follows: TGCAGTGCTAGAGACCCTTGGGATCGGGGGCCGGATAGCTCCTACAATGAGCAGTTCTTC. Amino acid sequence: CSARDPWDRGPDSSYNEQFF.

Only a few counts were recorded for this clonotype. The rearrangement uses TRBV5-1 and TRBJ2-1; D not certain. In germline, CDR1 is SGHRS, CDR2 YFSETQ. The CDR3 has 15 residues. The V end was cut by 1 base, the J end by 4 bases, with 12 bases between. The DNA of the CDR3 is TGCGCCAGCAGCTTGCGGGTAGCAGATTACAATGAGCAGTTCTTC. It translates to CASSLRVADYNEQFF.